The source of this T cell receptor beta chain is a study of blood T cell repertoires in COVID-19. Study-level background: Samples taken during acute and convalescent COVID-19 were collected in the United States, Italy and Spain.

The table lists this clone with a count of one. TCRdb's table, derived via immunoSEQ multiplex PCR, lists solely in-frame clones and lacks some. Among 120,000 to 150,000 clones listed, more than 80% were seen once. The sequenced sample consisted of peripheral blood. The sequence was collected from a human donor in a cohort sampled during active COVID-19.

CDR3 sequence: CASSEERGSTDTQYF. The CDR3 nucleotides are TGTGCCAGCAGTGAAGAGAGAGGTAGCACAGATACGCAGTATTTT. The chain is built from TRBV2 and TRBJ2-3; D gene uncertain. V was pared by 1 base and J by 0 bases, with 8 bases between. This CDR3 is built from 15 residues. CDR1 and CDR2 (germline): SNHLY, FYNNEI.